Listed below are T cell receptor beta chains from one sample, sequenced in a study of neurological immune-mediated disorders. TCRdb redid the calling of the 5' RACE reads with MiXCR, one entry per CDR3 protein. This table has around 83,000 distinct CDR3 sequences, 13% to 15% appearing once. Specimen: PBMCs. The receptors stem from a woman aged 50 to 60 in good health. Both conserved end residues are part of each CDR3. The order of the fields is V gene, J gene, CDR3 protein.

TRBV5-1	TRBJ2-5	CASTRAGGQETQYF
TRBV7-9	TRBJ1-1	CASSRGRGITEAFF
TRBV5-1	TRBJ2-7	CASSSTSGAYEQYF
TRBV20-1	TRBJ1-1	CSAKDRGRDTEAFF
TRBV5-1	TRBJ2-5	CASSLASLADETQYF
TRBV5-6	TRBJ2-7	CASTPGQGLYEQYF
TRBV7-2	TRBJ2-7	CTSGLSGGPYEQYF
TRBV20-1	TRBJ2-7	CSALLGDEQYF
TRBV4-2	TRBJ2-1	CASSQDRGQGINEQFF
TRBV29-1	TRBJ2-2	CSVPRRGETGELFF
TRBV9	TRBJ1-3	CASRVGGGLSGNTIYF
TRBV5-1	TRBJ2-3	CASSLGYTQYF
TRBV12-3/TRBV12-4	TRBJ1-6	CASSLNFNSPLHF
TRBV5-1	TRBJ2-5	CASSTSWTGRIETQYF
TRBV6-1	TRBJ2-2	CASRDGSWNTGELFF
TRBV20-1	TRBJ1-5	CGARVGGVSNQPQHF
TRBV11-3	TRBJ2-3	CATSPLSGSNADTQYF
TRBV20-1	TRBJ2-2	CSARVGTSGGTGELFF
TRBV3-1	TRBJ2-7	CASSDPRLAPYEQYF
TRBV7-2	TRBJ1-5	CASSPGQGVYSNQPQHF
TRBV12-3/TRBV12-4	TRBJ2-1	CASSPGLAGGIPYNEQFF
TRBV9	TRBJ2-7	CASSPNPGGPYEQYF
TRBV24-1	TRBJ2-3	CATRLSGTDTQYF
TRBV5-1	TRBJ2-7	CASSSGTYEQYF
TRBV7-2	TRBJ1-3	CASSPGGGSSGNTIYF
TRBV20-1	TRBJ1-2	CSAASGNYGYTF
TRBV5-1	TRBJ2-5	CASSFGVLETQYF
TRBV24-1	TRBJ2-1	CATSDLRLNEQFF
TRBV7-9	TRBJ2-3	CASSPVGSADTQYF
TRBV7-9	TRBJ1-5	CASSSGQDPGQPQHF
TRBV14	TRBJ2-7	CASSRGHWPPEQYF
TRBV5-1	TRBJ2-5	CASSSRLAGRETQYF
TRBV5-1	TRBJ2-7	CASFEGEQGAVTYEQYF
TRBV6-5	TRBJ1-5	CASTNRGGNQPQHF
TRBV29-1	TRBJ1-4	CSAGPRGEKLFF
TRBV27	TRBJ2-7	CASSELASSYEQYF